The T cell receptor beta chain under discussion was sequenced for a study of vaccination effects on CD4 cells after COVID-19. Background on the study: Post-vaccine sampling took place a median of 72 days after the second dose. Points from the study as a whole: Among infection- and vaccine-induced clones, marked clonal contraction occurred late after vaccination.

Profiled with immunoSEQ multiplex PCR; TCRdb holds only in-frame clones, not every one. Of 28,000 or so clones listed, 73% are singletons. Points on this clone: Its target is unknown.

Using viral peptide pools, the ViraFEST assay grew out antigen-specific CD4+ T cells prior to sequencing. Isolation of CD4+ T cells took place after 10 to 11 days of culture. Two-dose BNT162b2 or mRNA-1273 vaccination was given to participants. Nucleocapsid antibodies stayed negative before and after vaccination, showing no earlier SARS-CoV-2 infection. At days 3 and 7, half of the medium was exchanged for IL-2 medium. This material consisted of CD4+ T cells from PBMCs cultured with HCoV-NL63 spike peptides, taken after COVID-19 vaccination. This TCR was sampled from a human donor who received a COVID-19 vaccine.

In nucleotides, the CDR3 is TGTGCCAGCCCTGGGTCTAGCGGGGGGGCGTCATTCGTGGATACGCAGTATTTT. Translated, it gives CASPGSSGGASFVDTQYF. J is TRBJ2-3 and V is TRBV5-4; TRBD2 matches 12 bases. CDR1 is SGHNT, CDR2 YYREEE, per germline (reference sequence). This CDR3 has 18 residues. Trimming at V came to 7 bases and at J to 6 bases, leaving 18 bases not matched to a gene.